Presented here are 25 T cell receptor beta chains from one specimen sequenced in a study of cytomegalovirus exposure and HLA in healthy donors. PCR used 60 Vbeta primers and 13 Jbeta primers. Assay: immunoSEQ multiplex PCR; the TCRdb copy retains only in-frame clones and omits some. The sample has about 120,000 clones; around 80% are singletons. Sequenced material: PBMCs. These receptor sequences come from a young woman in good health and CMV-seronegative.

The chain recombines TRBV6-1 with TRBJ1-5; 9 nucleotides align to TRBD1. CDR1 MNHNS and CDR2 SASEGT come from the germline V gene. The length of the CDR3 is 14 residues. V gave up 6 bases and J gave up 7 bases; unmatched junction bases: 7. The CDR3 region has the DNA TGTGCCAGCAGAAGGGACAGGGTTCCCCAGCCCCAGCATTTT. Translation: CASRRDRVPQPQHF.

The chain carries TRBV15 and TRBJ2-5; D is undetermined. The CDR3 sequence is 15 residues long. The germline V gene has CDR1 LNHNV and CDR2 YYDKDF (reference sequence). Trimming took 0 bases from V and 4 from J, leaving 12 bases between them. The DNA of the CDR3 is TGTGCCACCAGCAGAGATGGAGCGCCTGTAGAGACCCAGTACTTC. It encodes CATSRDGAPVETQYF.

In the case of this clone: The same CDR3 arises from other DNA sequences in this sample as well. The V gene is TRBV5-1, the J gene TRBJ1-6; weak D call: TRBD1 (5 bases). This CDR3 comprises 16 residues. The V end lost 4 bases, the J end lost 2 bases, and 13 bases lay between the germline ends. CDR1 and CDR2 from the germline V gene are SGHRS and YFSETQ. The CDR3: CASSTGGETYNSPLHF. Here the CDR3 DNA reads TGCGCCAGCAGCACCGGGGGGGAAACCTATAATTCACCCCTCCACTTT.

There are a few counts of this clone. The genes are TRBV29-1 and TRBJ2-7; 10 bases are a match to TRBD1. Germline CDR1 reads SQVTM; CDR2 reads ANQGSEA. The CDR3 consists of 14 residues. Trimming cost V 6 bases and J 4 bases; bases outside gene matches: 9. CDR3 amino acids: CSVVGGQGSYEQYF. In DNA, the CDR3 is TGCAGCGTGGTCGGGGGACAGGGGTCTTACGAGCAGTACTTC.

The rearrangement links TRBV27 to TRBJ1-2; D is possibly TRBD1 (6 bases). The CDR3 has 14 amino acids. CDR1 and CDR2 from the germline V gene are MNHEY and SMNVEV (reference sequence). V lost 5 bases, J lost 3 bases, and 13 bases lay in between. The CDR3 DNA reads TGTGCCAGCAGTCAATCCCCAGGGGACTATGGCTACACCTTC. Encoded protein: CASSQSPGDYGYTF.

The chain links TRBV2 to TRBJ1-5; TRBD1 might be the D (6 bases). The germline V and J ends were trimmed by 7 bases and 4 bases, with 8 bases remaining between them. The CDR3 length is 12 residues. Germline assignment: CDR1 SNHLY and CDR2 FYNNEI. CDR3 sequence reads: CASKGENQPQHF. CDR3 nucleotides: TGTGCCAGCAAGGGGGAGAATCAGCCCCAGCATTTT.

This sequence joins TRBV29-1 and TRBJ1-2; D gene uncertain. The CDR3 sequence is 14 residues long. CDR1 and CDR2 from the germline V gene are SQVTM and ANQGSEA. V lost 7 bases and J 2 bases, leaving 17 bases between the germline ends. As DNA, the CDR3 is TGCAGCGCCTGGATCCAAGGTAGCAACTATGGCTACACCTTC. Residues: CSAWIQGSNYGYTF.

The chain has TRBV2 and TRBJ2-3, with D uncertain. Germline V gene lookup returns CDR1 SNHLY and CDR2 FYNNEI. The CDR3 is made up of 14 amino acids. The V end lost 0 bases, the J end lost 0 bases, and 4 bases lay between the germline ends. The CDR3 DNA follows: TGTGCCAGCAGTGAAGCCCTCAGCACAGATACGCAGTATTTT. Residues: CASSEALSTDTQYF.

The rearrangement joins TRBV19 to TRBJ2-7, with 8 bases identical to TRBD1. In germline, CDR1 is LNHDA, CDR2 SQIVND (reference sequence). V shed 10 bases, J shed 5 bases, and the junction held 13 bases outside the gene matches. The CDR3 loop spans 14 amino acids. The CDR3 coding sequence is TGTGCCACTACCCCTACGGACAGGGAGGACGAGCAGTACTTC. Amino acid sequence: CATTPTDREDEQYF.

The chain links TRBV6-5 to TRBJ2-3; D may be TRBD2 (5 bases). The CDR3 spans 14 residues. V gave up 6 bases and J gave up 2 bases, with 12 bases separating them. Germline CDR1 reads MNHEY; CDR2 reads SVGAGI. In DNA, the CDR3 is TGTGCCAGCAGGCGGACTCAACACACAGATACGCAGTATTTT. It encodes CASRRTQHTDTQYF.

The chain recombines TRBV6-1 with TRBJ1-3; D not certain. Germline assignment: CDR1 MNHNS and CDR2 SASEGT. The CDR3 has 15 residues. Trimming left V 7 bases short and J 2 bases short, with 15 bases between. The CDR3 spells CASIFGGQTGNTIYF. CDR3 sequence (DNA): TGTGCCAGCATCTTCGGCGGGCAGACTGGAAACACCATATATTTT.

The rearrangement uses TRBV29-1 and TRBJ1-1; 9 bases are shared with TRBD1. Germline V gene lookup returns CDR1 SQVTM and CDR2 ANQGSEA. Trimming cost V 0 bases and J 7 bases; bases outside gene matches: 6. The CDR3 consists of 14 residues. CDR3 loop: CSVEEGQGYSEAFF. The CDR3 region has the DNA TGCAGCGTTGAAGAGGGACAGGGATATAGTGAAGCTTTCTTT.

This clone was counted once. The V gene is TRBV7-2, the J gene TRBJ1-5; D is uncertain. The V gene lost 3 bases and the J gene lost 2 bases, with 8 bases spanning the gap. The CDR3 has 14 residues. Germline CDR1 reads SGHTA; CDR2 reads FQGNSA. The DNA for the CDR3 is TGTGCCAGCAGCTTGTGGGGAGGCAATCAGCCCCAGCATTTT. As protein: CASSLWGGNQPQHF.

The CDR3 nucleotides are TGTGCCAGCAGCAACGACAGGAAGAACACTGAAGCTTTCTTT. It encodes CASSNDRKNTEAFF. The rearrangement uses TRBV6-6 and TRBJ1-1; D may be TRBD1 (6 bases). CDR3 length equals 14 residues. The germline CDR1 and CDR2 sequences are MNHNY and SVGAGI (reference sequence). Trimming took 6 bases from V and 1 from J, leaving 12 bases between them.

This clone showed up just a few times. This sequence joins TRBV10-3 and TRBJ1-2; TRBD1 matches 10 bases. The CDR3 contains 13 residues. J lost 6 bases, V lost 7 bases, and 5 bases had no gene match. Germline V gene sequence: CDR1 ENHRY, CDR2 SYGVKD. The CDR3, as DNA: TGTGCCATCAATCTCGGGACAGGGGATGGCTACACCTTC. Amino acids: CAINLGTGDGYTF.

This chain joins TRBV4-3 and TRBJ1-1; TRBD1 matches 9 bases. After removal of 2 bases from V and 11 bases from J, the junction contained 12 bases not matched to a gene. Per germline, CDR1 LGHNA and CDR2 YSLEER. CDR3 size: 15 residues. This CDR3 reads CASSQLGYNGTGAFF. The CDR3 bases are TGCGCCAGCAGCCAACTAGGCTATAACGGGACAGGGGCTTTCTTT.

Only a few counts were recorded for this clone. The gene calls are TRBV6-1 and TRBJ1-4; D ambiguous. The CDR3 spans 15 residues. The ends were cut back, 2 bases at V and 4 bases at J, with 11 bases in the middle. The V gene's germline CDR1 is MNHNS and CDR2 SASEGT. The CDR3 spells CASSERRGNNEKLFF. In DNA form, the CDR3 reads TGTGCCAGCAGTGAAAGACGGGGAAATAATGAAAAACTGTTTTTT.

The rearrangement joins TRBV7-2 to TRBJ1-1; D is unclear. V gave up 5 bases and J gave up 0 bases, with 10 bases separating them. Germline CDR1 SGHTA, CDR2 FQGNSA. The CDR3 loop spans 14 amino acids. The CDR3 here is CASSVGLMNTEAFF. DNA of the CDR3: TGTGCCAGCAGCGTGGGCCTTATGAACACTGAAGCTTTCTTT.

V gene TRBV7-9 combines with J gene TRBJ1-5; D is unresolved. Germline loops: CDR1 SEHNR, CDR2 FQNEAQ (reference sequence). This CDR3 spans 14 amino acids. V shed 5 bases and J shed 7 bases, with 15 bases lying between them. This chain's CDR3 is CASSPSLAGQPQHF. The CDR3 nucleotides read TGTGCCAGCAGCCCCTCCCTGGCGGGGCAGCCCCAGCATTTT. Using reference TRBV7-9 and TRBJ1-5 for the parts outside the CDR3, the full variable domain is DTGVSQNPRHKITKRGQNVTFRCDPISEHNRLYWYRQTLGQGPEFLTYFQNEAQLEKSRLLSDRFSAERPKGSFSTLEIQRTEQGDSAMYLCASSPSLAGQPQHFGDGTRLSIL.

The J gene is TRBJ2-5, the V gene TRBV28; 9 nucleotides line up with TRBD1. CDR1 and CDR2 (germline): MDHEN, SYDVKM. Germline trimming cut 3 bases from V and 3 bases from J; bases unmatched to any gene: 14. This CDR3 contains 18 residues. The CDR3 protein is CASSLGTGFRKLKETQYF. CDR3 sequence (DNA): TGTGCCAGCAGTTTGGGGACAGGGTTCCGAAAACTTAAAGAGACCCAGTACTTC.

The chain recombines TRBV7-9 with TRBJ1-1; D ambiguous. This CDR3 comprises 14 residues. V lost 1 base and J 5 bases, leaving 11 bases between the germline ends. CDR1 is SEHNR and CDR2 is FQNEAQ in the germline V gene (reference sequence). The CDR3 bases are TGTGCCAGCAGCTTAGAGTGGCCAGGAACTGAAGCTTTCTTT. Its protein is CASSLEWPGTEAFF. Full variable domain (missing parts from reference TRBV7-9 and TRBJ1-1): DTGVSQNPRHKITKRGQNVTFRCDPISEHNRLYWYRQTLGQGPEFLTYFQNEAQLEKSRLLSDRFSAERPKGSFSTLEIQRTEQGDSAMYLCASSLEWPGTEAFFGQGTRLTVV.

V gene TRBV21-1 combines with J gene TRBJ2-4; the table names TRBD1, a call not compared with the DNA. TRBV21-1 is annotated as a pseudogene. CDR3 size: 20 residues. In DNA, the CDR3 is TGTGCCAGCAGCATTTTTCCCTTGCGTCCAGCAGGGTTAGCCAAAAACAGTCAGTACTTC. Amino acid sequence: CASSIFPLRPAGLAKNSQYF.

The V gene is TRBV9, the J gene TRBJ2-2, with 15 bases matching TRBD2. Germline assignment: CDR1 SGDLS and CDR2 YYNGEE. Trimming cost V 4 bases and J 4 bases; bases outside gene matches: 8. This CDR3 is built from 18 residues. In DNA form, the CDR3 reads TGTGCCAGCAGCACCGGACTAGCGGGAGGGCGAGGCACCGGGGAGCTGTTTTTT. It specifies CASSTGLAGGRGTGELFF.

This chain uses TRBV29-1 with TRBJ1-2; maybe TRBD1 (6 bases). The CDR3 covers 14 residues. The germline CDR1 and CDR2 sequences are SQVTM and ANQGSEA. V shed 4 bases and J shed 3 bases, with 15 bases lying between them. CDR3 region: CSVVGRGRDYGYTF. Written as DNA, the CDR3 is TGCAGCGTTGTGGGGAGGGGGAGGGACTATGGCTACACCTTC.

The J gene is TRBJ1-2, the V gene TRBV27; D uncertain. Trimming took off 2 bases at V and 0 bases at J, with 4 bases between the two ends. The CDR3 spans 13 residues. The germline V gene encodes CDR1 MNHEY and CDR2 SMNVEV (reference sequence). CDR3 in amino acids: CASSLQANYGYTF. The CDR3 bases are TGTGCCAGCAGTTTACAGGCTAACTATGGCTACACCTTC.